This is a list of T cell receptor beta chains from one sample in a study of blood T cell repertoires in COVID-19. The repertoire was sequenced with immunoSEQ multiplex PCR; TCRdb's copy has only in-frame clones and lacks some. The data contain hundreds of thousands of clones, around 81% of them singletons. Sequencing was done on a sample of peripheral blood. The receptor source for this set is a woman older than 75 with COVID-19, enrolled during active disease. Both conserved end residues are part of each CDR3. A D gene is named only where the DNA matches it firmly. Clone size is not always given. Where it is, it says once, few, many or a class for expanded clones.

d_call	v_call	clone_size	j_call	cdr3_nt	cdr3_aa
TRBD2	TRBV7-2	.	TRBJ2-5	TGTGCCAGCAGCTTCCCGAAACCTAGCGGCCAAGAGACCCAGTACTTC	CASSFPKPSGQETQYF
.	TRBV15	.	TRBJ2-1	TGTGCCACCAGCAGGGAGGGACTGGGGAACAATGAGCAGTTCTTC	CATSREGLGNNEQFF
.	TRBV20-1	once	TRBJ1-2	TGCAGTGCTAGTAGCGGGGCTTATGGCTACACCTTC	CSASSGAYGYTF
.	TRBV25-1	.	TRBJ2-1	TGTGCCATCGGCCGGGGTCTCAATGAGCAGTTCTTC	CAIGRGLNEQFF
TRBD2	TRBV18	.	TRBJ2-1	TGTGCCAGCTCACCCCGGACTAGCGGGAGCCATGAGCAGTTCTTC	CASSPRTSGSHEQFF
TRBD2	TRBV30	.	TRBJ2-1	TGTGCCTGGAGTGACAAGACTAGCGGGACTTCGGATGAGCAGTTCTTC	CAWSDKTSGTSDEQFF
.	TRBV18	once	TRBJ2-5	TGTGCCAGCTCACCGACAGTCAGGCAAGAGACCCAGTACTTC	CASSPTVRQETQYF
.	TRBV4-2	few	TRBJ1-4	TGTGCCAGCAGCCGCGCCTCTTATAATGAAAAACTGTTTTTT	CASSRASYNEKLFF
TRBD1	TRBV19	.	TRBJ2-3	TGTGCCAGTAGTCCCAGGGGACAGGGACTGGATACGCAGTATTTT	CASSPRGQGLDTQYF
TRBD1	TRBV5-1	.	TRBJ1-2	TGCGCCAGCAGCTTGGGACAGCAACAGGGGTATGGCTACACCTTC	CASSLGQQQGYGYTF
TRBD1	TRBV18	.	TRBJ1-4	TGTGCCAGCTCACAGGGGGCACCGAGTAGTACTGAAAAACTGTTTTTT	CASSQGAPSSTEKLFF
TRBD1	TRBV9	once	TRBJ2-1	TGTGCCAGCAGCGTAGCCGGGACAGGGTACAATGAGCAGTTCTTC	CASSVAGTGYNEQFF
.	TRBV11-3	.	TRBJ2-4	TGTGCCAGCAGCTTTTCGATAGGGGACATTCAGTACTTC	CASSFSIGDIQYF
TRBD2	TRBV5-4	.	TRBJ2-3	TGTGCCAGCAGCTTGGGGGAGCGGGAGCCCACAGATACGCAGTATTTT	CASSLGEREPTDTQYF
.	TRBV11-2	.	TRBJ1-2	TGTGCCAGCAGCCCCGGGACATCCTATGGCTACACCTTC	CASSPGTSYGYTF
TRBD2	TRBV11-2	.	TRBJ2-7	TGTGCCAGCAGCTCACGGGGGGGACCTCCCGAGCAGTACTTC	CASSSRGGPPEQYF
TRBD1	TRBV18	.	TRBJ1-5	TGTGCCAGCTCACCGACAGGGGGCCCTCAGCCCCAGCATTTT	CASSPTGGPQPQHF
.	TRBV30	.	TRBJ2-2	TGTGCCTGGAGTGTAGTGGGGGCGGGCACCGGGGAGCTGTTTTTT	CAWSVVGAGTGELFF
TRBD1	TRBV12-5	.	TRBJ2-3	TGTGCTAGTGGTCCCTGGGACAGAAGCACAGATACGCAGTATTTT	CASGPWDRSTDTQYF
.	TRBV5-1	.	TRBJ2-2	TGCGCCAGCAGCTCGCACGGGACTTATCTGGCAGACACCGGGGAGCTGTTTTTT	CASSSHGTYLADTGELFF
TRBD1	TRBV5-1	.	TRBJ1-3	TGCGCCAGCAGCCTAGGGGGCCTCTCTGGAAACACCATATATTTT	CASSLGGLSGNTIYF
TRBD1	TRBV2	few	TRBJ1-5	TGTGCCAGCAGTCGGACAGGTCTTAGCAATCAGCCCCAGCATTTT	CASSRTGLSNQPQHF
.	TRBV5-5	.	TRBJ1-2	TGTGCCAGCAGCTTGGCCCTGAGCTTAGCCCCTGGCTACACCTTC	CASSLALSLAPGYTF
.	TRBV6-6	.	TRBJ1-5	TGTGCCAGCGCAAGGGGAACGGATCAGCCCCAGCATTTT	CASARGTDQPQHF
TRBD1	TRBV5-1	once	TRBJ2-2	TGCGCCAGCAGCTTTTACGGGACAGGGACCGGGGAGCTGTTTTTT	CASSFYGTGTGELFF
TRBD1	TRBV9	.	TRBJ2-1	TGTGCCAGCAGCGTTGGGACAGGGGAAAACAATGAGCAGTTCTTC	CASSVGTGENNEQFF
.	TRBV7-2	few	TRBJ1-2	TGTGCCAGCAGCACGCGACAAGTCTATGGCTACACCTTC	CASSTRQVYGYTF
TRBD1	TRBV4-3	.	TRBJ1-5	TGCGCCAGCAGCCAAAACAGGGGGAATCAGCCCCAGCATTTT	CASSQNRGNQPQHF
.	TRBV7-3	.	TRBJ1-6	TGTGCCAGCAGCCCCTACAGAAACTCACCCCTCCACTTT	CASSPYRNSPLHF
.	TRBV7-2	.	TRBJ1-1	TGTGCCAGCAGCCCCAGGTACACTGAAGCTTTCTTT	CASSPRYTEAFF
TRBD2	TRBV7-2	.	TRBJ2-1	TGTGCCAGCAGCTTAGTGGGGACTAGCGGTGGGAATGAGCAGTTCTTC	CASSLVGTSGGNEQFF
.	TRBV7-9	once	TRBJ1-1	TGTGCCAGCAGCTTAATGACAGATGAAGCTTTCTTT	CASSLMTDEAFF
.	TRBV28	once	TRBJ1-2	TGTGCCAGCAGTGGATCACTGGGGCATGGCTACACCTTC	CASSGSLGHGYTF
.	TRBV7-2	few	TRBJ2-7	TGTGCCAGCAGCTTAAGGGGTTGGGGGGAGGCCGAGCAGTACTTC	CASSLRGWGEAEQYF
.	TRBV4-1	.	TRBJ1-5	TGCGCCAGCAGCCCCCCGGGTGGAGGAGGCTATAGCAATCAGCCCCAGCATTTT	CASSPPGGGGYSNQPQHF
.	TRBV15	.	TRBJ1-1	TGTGCCACCAGCAGATCGCTCACAGAAGAAGCTTTCTTT	CATSRSLTEEAFF
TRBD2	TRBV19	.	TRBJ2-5	TGTGCCAGTAGTATAGGGTGGGGGGGCCAAGAGACCCAGTACTTC	CASSIGWGGQETQYF
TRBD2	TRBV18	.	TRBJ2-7	TGTGCCAGCTCACCCGTTAAGGGACTAGCGGGGGAGCAGTACTTC	CASSPVKGLAGEQYF
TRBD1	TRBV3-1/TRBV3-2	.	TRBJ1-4	TGTGCCAGCAGACCTACAGGGGGCTCTGGGTATGAAAAACTGTTTTTT	CASRPTGGSGYEKLFF
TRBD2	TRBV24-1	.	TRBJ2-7	TGTGCCACCAGTGATGCAGCGGCTAGCGGCCTTAACGAGCAGTACTTC	CATSDAAASGLNEQYF
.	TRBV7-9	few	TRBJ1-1	TGTGCCAGCAGCTTAGAAGGACCCCGGGAGGCTTTCTTT	CASSLEGPREAFF